This T cell receptor (beta chain) originates from a study of T cell repertoires in cytomegalovirus infection. Using its own MiXCR run on the reads, TCRdb lists one record per CDR3 protein. The table lists approximately 140,000 distinct CDR3 sequences, roughly 9% of them singletons. Per the germline V gene, CDR1 is LNHDA and CDR2 is SQIVND (reference sequence). V lost 2 bases and J lost 10, with 17 bases in between. CDR3 length equals 14 residues. This clonotype was found many times. This clonotype was obtained from a human donor in good health (CMV status not recorded). Some clones in this sample may be carry-over from other donors' samples. The sequenced sample consisted of PBMCs. The V gene is TRBV19, the J gene TRBJ1-1; maybe TRBD1 (5 bases). In DNA, the CDR3 is TGTGCCAGTAGTATACTCCCCGGGACGCCGGGAGCTTTCTTT. It is translated as CASSILPGTPGAFF.